Sequencing of this T cell receptor beta chain was carried out in a study of cytomegalovirus exposure and HLA in healthy donors. Produced via immunoSEQ multiplex PCR; TCRdb's table is partial and in-frame only. The repertoire includes approximately 300,000 clones, roughly 90% of them detected once, and around 0.8% sits in the top ten. Deletions cut 0 bases from V and 7 bases from J, with 14 bases between. The length of the CDR3 is 14 residues. CDR1 and CDR2 from the germline V gene are SGHRS and YFSETQ. This rearrangement joins TRBV5-1 to TRBJ2-7; D possibly corresponds to TRBD1 (5 bases). Input material: PBMCs. The source is a woman between 18 and 29 years old in good health and CMV-seronegative. CDR3 protein: CASSLEVRADEQYF. The CDR3 DNA sequence: TGCGCCAGCAGCTTGGAGGTCAGGGCTGATGAGCAGTACTTC. The full variable domain, rest sourced from reference TRBV5-1 and TRBJ2-7, is KAGVTQTPRYLIKTRGQQVTLSCSPISGHRSVSWYQQTPGQGLQFLFEYFSETQRNKGNFPGRFSGRQFSNSRSEMNVSTLELGDSALYLCASSLEVRADEQYFGPGTRLTVT.